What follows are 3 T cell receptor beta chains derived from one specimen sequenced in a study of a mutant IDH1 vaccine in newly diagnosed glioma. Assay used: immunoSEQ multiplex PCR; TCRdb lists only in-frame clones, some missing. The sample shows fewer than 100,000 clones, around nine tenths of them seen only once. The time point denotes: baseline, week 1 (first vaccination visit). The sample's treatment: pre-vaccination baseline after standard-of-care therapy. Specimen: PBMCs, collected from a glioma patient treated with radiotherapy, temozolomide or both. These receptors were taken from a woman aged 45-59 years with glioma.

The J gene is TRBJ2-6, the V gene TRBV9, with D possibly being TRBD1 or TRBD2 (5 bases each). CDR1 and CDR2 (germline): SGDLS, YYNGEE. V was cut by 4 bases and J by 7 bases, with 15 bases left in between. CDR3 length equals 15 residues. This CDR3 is CASSSGASGANVLTF. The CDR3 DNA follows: TGTGCCAGCAGCTCCGGGGCTTCGGGAGCCAACGTCCTGACTTTC.

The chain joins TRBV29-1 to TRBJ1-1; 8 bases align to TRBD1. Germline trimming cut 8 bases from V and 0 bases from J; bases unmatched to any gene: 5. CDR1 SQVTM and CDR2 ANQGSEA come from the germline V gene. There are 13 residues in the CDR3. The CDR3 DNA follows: TGCAGCACTGACAGGGGTGTGAACACTGAAGCTTTCTTT. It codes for CSTDRGVNTEAFF.

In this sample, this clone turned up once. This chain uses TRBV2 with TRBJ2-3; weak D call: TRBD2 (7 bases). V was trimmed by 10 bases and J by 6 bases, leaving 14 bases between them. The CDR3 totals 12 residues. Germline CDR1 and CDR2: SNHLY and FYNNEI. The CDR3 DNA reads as TGTGCCACCCACACGGGGGGCGATACGCAGTATTTT. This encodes CATHTGGDTQYF.